A selection of T cell receptor beta chains follows, all from one sample in a study of blood T cell repertoires in COVID-19. Sequencing used immunoSEQ multiplex PCR; TCRdb keeps in-frame clones, though not all of them. The data hold about 200,000 clones, with around 80% observed a single time. The specimen sequenced was peripheral blood. These receptors originate from a woman older than 75 with acute or convalescent COVID-19. The CDR3 runs from the conserved cysteine through the conserved F or W. The order of the fields is V gene, clone size, D gene, J gene, CDR3 DNA, CDR3 protein. D genes are given only for firm matches. Some rows have no size entry. The others give once, few or many, or a class for an expanded clone.

>TRBV25-1|few|TRBD2|TRBJ2-7
TGTGCCAGCACCCGGTGGGGGACTAGTGTCTACGAGCAGTACTTC
CASTRWGTSVYEQYF
>TRBV12-3/TRBV12-4|NA|TRBD1|TRBJ2-1
TGTGCCAGCAGTCCCCGGGACAGTGAGCAGTTCTTC
CASSPRDSEQFF
>TRBV18|NA|TRBD2|TRBJ2-3
TGTGCCAGCTCACCACTGAGCGGGAGAGCAGATACGCAGTATTTT
CASSPLSGRADTQYF
>TRBV3-1/TRBV3-2|NA|NA|TRBJ2-7
TGTGCCAGCAGCCAAGCCGGACAGAACCCCTACGAGCAGTACTTC
CASSQAGQNPYEQYF
>TRBV7-8|NA|TRBD2|TRBJ2-1
TGTGCCAGCAGCTCTCTAGCGGGCGGAGGGAATGAGCAGTTCTTC
CASSSLAGGGNEQFF
>TRBV20-1|NA|NA|TRBJ1-1
TGCAGTGCTAGTCCGAACCCTCTCAGGGACAAGAACACTGAAGCTTTCTTT
CSASPNPLRDKNTEAFF
>TRBV18|NA|NA|TRBJ1-4
TGTGCCAGCTCACCACAGGAGAATGAAAAACTGTTTTTT
CASSPQENEKLFF
>TRBV27|NA|NA|TRBJ1-2
TGTGCCAGCAGGGCGACAGCTAACTATGGCTACACCTTC
CASRATANYGYTF
>TRBV29-1|NA|NA|TRBJ1-2
TGCAGCGTTGCGGTCACAGGAACTAACTATGGCTACACCTTC
CSVAVTGTNYGYTF
>TRBV29-1|NA|NA|TRBJ1-1
TGCAGCGTTGAAGACGCCGGGATGGTAAGAAACACTGAAGCTTTCTTT
CSVEDAGMVRNTEAFF
>TRBV6-1|once|NA|TRBJ1-2
TGTGCCAGCAGTGACCCTAAACTTAACTATGGCTACACCTTC
CASSDPKLNYGYTF
>TRBV5-1|NA|NA|TRBJ2-1
TGCGCCAGCACCCCTCTCGTGGGAACGGGAGAGCAGTTCTTC
CASTPLVGTGEQFF
>TRBV5-1|NA|TRBD1|TRBJ1-5
TGCGCCAGCAGCCAGACAGGGACGGGCAATCAGCCCCAGCATTTT
CASSQTGTGNQPQHF
>TRBV13|many|TRBD1|TRBJ2-7
TGTGCCAGCCGCGGCAGGGACAGAGGCTCCTACGAGCAGTACTTC
CASRGRDRGSYEQYF
>TRBV12-3/TRBV12-4|NA|NA|TRBJ1-5
TGTGCCAGCCAATTAGGGGATCAGCCCCAGCATTTT
CASQLGDQPQHF
>TRBV28|NA|TRBD1|TRBJ1-2
TGTGCCAGCAGCTATGGACAGGGGGGACGATCGTACACCTTC
CASSYGQGGRSYTF
>TRBV25-1|NA|TRBD2|TRBJ2-2
TGTGCCAGCAGTGAATGGGATAGCGGGGGTTCCTTCACCGGGGAGCTGTTTTTT
CASSEWDSGGSFTGELFF
>TRBV19|once|TRBD1|TRBJ1-6
TGTGCCAGTAGTACTGCGTCGCCGGGACAGGGGAGGGCTTCACCCCTCCACTTT
CASSTASPGQGRASPLHF
>TRBV5-6|NA|TRBD1|TRBJ1-5
TGTGCCAGCAGCTCAGGACAGGGGTGGTCACAGCCCCAGCATTTT
CASSSGQGWSQPQHF
>TRBV27|once|TRBD1|TRBJ1-1
TGTGCCAGCAGTCTCGGACAGGTGAACACTGAAGCTTTCTTT
CASSLGQVNTEAFF
>TRBV18|few|TRBD1|TRBJ2-3
TGTGCCAGCTCACCACGACAGGGGCTAGACACAGATACGCAGTATTTT
CASSPRQGLDTDTQYF
>TRBV28|NA|TRBD1|TRBJ2-5
TGTGCCAGCAGCCCGGGGGACAGGTGGAGGGAGACCCAGTACTTC
CASSPGDRWRETQYF
>TRBV27|NA|NA|TRBJ1-1
TGTGCCAGCAGTTTCAATCGGGGGAACACTGAAGCTTTCTTT
CASSFNRGNTEAFF
>TRBV3-1/TRBV3-2|NA|TRBD2|TRBJ2-1
TGTGCCAGCAGCCTAACAAGTCCGTGGCTAGCGGGAGATGGCGAGCAGTTCTTC
CASSLTSPWLAGDGEQFF
>TRBV4-1|NA|TRBD2|TRBJ2-5
TGCGCCAGCAGCCGACTAGCGGGAGAGACCCAGTACTTC
CASSRLAGETQYF
>TRBV3-1/TRBV3-2|NA|TRBD2|TRBJ2-7
TGTGCCAGCAGCCATCAAGCGGGATTTAACGAGCAGTACTTC
CASSHQAGFNEQYF
>TRBV7-2|NA|NA|TRBJ1-1
TGTGCCAGCAGCTTACGGGATCTGGGGAACACTGAAGCTTTCTTT
CASSLRDLGNTEAFF
>TRBV6-1|NA|TRBD1|TRBJ2-6
TGTGCCAGCAGTGAAGTAGCAGGGGGCTCTGGGGCCAACGTCCTGACTTTC
CASSEVAGGSGANVLTF
>TRBV6-8|NA|TRBD2|TRBJ2-1
TGTGCCAGCAGTTACTCCGGGACAGCGGGACTAGCGGGAGGGCACAATGAGCAGTTCTTC
CASSYSGTAGLAGGHNEQFF
>TRBV30|NA|NA|TRBJ2-1
TGTGCCTGGAGTGTAAAACTGAGGAATGAGCAGTTCTTC
CAWSVKLRNEQFF
>TRBV5-8|NA|TRBD1|TRBJ1-2
TGTGCCAGCAGCTTGTGGACAGGGGATGGCTACACCTTC
CASSLWTGDGYTF
>TRBV28|once|TRBD1|TRBJ1-4
TGTGCCAGCGGAAGGGACAGGGGTAATGAAAAACTGTTTTTT
CASGRDRGNEKLFF
>TRBV7-9|NA|NA|TRBJ1-2
TGTGCCAGCAGCCCGCAGGGAGGCCTTGGGTATGGCTACACCTTC
CASSPQGGLGYGYTF
>TRBV7-2|few|TRBD2|TRBJ2-1
TGTGCCAGCAGCTCCCGGACTAGCGGGGGCTACAATGAGCAGTTCTTC
CASSSRTSGGYNEQFF
>TRBV6-5|NA|NA|TRBJ1-5
TGTGCCAGTTCTTCAGAGGGTGGCAATCAGCCCCAGCATTTT
CASSSEGGNQPQHF
>TRBV7-7|once|TRBD2|TRBJ2-1
TGTGCTAGCAGCCCCTTAAGGACCTGGCGGGGGAGCTCCTACAATGAGCAGTTCTTC
CASSPLRTWRGSSYNEQFF
>TRBV29-1|few|TRBD1|TRBJ1-1
TGCAGCGCCCAACAGGGGGGGGCTGAAGCTTTCTTT
CSAQQGGAEAFF
>TRBV7-9|NA|TRBD2|TRBJ2-3
TGTGCCAGCAGCTCGGGACTAGCGGGAGTGAAGGATACGCAGTATTTT
CASSSGLAGVKDTQYF
>TRBV30|NA|TRBD1|TRBJ1-1
TGTGCCTGGAGTGGGCGGACAGGCGGTATCCAAGCTTTCTTT
CAWSGRTGGIQAFF
>TRBV19|NA|TRBD1|TRBJ2-2
TGTGCCAGTCCCGGACAGGGTTTTACCGGGGAGCTGTTTTTT
CASPGQGFTGELFF
>TRBV7-8|NA|TRBD2|TRBJ2-2
TGTGCCAGCAGGGAACTAGCGGGAGTTGGGGAGCTGTTTTTT
CASRELAGVGELFF